Listed below are T cell receptor beta chains from one sample, sequenced in a study of PD-1 blockade in classical Hodgkin lymphoma. Only in-frame clones appear in the TCRdb table, and some are missing; sequencing was by immunoSEQ multiplex PCR. The data show about 17,000 clones, over 55% seen once. The sequencing here drew on peripheral blood mononuclear cells (PBMCs), taken before the second cycle of nivolumab. These receptors originate from a human donor with classical Hodgkin lymphoma. Each CDR3 is given with its conserved first and last residue. The order of the fields is J gene, V gene, clone size, D gene, CDR3 protein, CDR3 DNA. The D gene is left open where the match is weak. Not every row has a clone size; where given, it reads once, few, many or a size class.

>TRBJ1-2|TRBV18|NA|TRBD1
CASSPPGQGSYGYTF
TGTGCCAGCTCACCACCGGGACAGGGGAGCTATGGCTACACCTTC
>TRBJ2-3|TRBV28|few|NA
CASSTGPYFALAPSSTDTQYF
TGTGCCAGCAGCACGGGACCGTACTTCGCCCTCGCCCCTTCTAGCACAGATACGCAGTATTTT
>TRBJ2-3|TRBV27|NA|NA
CASSHTRVTQYF
TGTGCCAGCAGCCACACGCGAGTGACGCAGTATTTT
>TRBJ2-3|TRBV13|NA|NA
CASSLGVRQYF
TGTGCCAGCAGCCTCGGGGTGAGGCAGTATTTT
>TRBJ1-1|TRBV10-2|NA|TRBD1
CASSRTGGTEAFF
TGCGCCAGCAGCAGGACAGGGGGCACTGAAGCTTTCTTT
>TRBJ1-5|TRBV18|NA|NA
CASSPARRDLNQPQHF
TGTGCCAGCTCACCAGCTCGCAGGGACCTAAATCAGCCCCAGCATTTT
>TRBJ2-1|TRBV27|NA|NA
CASSLMVGARNEQFF
TGTGCCAGCAGTTTAATGGTGGGAGCGCGCAATGAGCAGTTCTTC
>TRBJ2-7|TRBV28|NA|TRBD1
CASSPWTGRSYEQYF
TGTGCCAGCAGTCCGTGGACAGGGAGAAGCTACGAGCAGTACTTC
>TRBJ1-2|TRBV20-1|NA|NA
CSALSYGYTF
TGCAGTGCCCTCTCCTATGGCTACACCTTC
>TRBJ1-6|TRBV10-3|NA|NA
CAITGTANNSPLHF
TGTGCCATCACCGGGACGGCGAATAATTCACCCCTCCACTTT
>TRBJ1-2|TRBV7-2|NA|NA
CASSLSDQEAGGGYTF
TGTGCCAGCAGCTTAAGCGACCAGGAGGCCGGGGGTGGCTACACCTTC
>TRBJ1-4|TRBV5-1|few|NA
CASSINRGPDGEKLFF
TGCGCCAGCAGCATCAACCGGGGGCCCGACGGTGAAAAACTGTTTTTT
>TRBJ1-1|TRBV5-1|NA|NA
CASRSVAGELNTEAFF
TGCGCCAGCAGAAGCGTGGCAGGCGAATTGAACACTGAAGCTTTCTTT
>TRBJ2-3|TRBV28|NA|NA
CASSLPAGSTDTQYF
TGTGCCAGCAGCCTACCGGCGGGGAGTACAGATACGCAGTATTTT
>TRBJ2-7|TRBV19|NA|TRBD1
CASSSGQGYEQYF
TGTGCCAGTAGTTCTGGACAGGGCTACGAGCAGTACTTC
>TRBJ2-7|TRBV7-2|NA|NA
CASNPGPFYEQYF
TGTGCCAGCAACCCGGGACCGTTCTACGAGCAGTACTTC
>TRBJ2-7|TRBV18|once|NA
CASSPLAGAISYEQYF
TGTGCCAGCTCACCACTTGCAGGGGCAATCTCCTACGAGCAGTACTTC
>TRBJ2-2|TRBV5-1|once|TRBD2
CASSAGLAGVGTGELFF
TGCGCCAGCAGCGCCGGACTAGCGGGAGTTGGGACCGGGGAGCTGTTTTTT
>TRBJ2-1|TRBV5-1|few|TRBD1
CASSLGGTGAHNEQFF
TGCGCCAGCAGCTTGGGAGGGACAGGGGCCCACAATGAGCAGTTCTTC
>TRBJ2-3|TRBV25-1|NA|NA
CASRGRGPYTDTQYF
TGTGCCAGCAGGGGGAGAGGGCCCTACACAGATACGCAGTATTTT
>TRBJ1-5|TRBV6-1|medium-sized|TRBD1
CASSDPGGAGNQPQHF
TGTGCCAGCAGTGACCCAGGGGGCGCGGGCAATCAGCCCCAGCATTTT
>TRBJ2-3|TRBV12-5|NA|NA
CASGLSAMGTDTQYF
TGTGCTAGTGGTTTGTCTGCCATGGGCACAGATACGCAGTATTTT
>TRBJ2-2|TRBV15|few|TRBD2
CATSRLAGGNTGELFF
TGTGCCACCAGCAGGTTAGCGGGAGGGAACACCGGGGAGCTGTTTTTT
>TRBJ2-3|TRBV2|few|NA
CAMAAVASTDTQYF
TGTGCAATGGCGGCAGTCGCTAGCACAGATACGCAGTATTTT
>TRBJ2-1|TRBV12-5|NA|TRBD2
CASVPSGSGYNEQFF
TGTGCTAGTGTCCCCAGCGGGAGCGGGTACAATGAGCAGTTCTTC
>TRBJ2-1|TRBV4-1|NA|TRBD2
CASSQEGTSGNNEQFF
TGCGCCAGCAGCCAAGAGGGGACTAGCGGGAACAATGAGCAGTTCTTC
>TRBJ2-5|TRBV19|NA|NA
CASSRFQETQYF
TGTGCCAGTAGTCGCTTCCAAGAGACCCAGTACTTC
>TRBJ1-1|TRBV29-1|NA|NA
CSVGGRGMAFF
TGCAGCGTTGGGGGCCGGGGCATGGCTTTCTTT
>TRBJ2-7|TRBV19|NA|NA
CASSIAEGLGEQYF
TGTGCCAGTAGTATAGCCGAGGGTCTCGGGGAGCAGTACTTC
>TRBJ2-7|TRBV27|NA|NA
CASSLVGPYEQYF
TGTGCCAGCAGTTTGGTGGGCCCCTACGAGCAGTACTTC
>TRBJ2-1|TRBV7-3|once|NA
CASSLNSFNEQFF
TGTGCCAGCAGCTTAAACTCCTTCAATGAGCAGTTCTTC
>TRBJ2-3|TRBV27|NA|NA
CASSLRWERADTQYF
TGTGCCAGCAGTTTAAGGTGGGAGCGGGCAGATACGCAGTATTTT
>TRBJ2-3|TRBV28|NA|NA
CASRADTDTQYF
TGTGCCAGCAGGGCAGACACAGATACGCAGTATTTT
>TRBJ2-7|TRBV27|medium-sized|NA
CASSPGQPSYEQYF
TGTGCCAGCAGTCCCGGACAGCCTTCCTACGAGCAGTACTTC
>TRBJ2-5|TRBV7-8|NA|TRBD1
CASSPRDRVGETQYF
TGTGCCAGCAGCCCCCGGGACAGGGTTGGGGAGACCCAGTACTTC
>TRBJ2-5|TRBV5-4|once|NA
CASSYGQGGVGKETQYF
TGTGCCAGCAGCTACGGACAGGGAGGGGTTGGGAAAGAGACCCAGTACTTC
>TRBJ2-7|TRBV28|NA|NA
CASSLPRWERVTYEQYF
TGTGCCAGCAGCCTCCCCCGGTGGGAGCGGGTGACCTACGAGCAGTACTTC
>TRBJ1-6|TRBV7-3|medium-sized|NA
CASSLNRPGSNSPLHF
TGTGCCAGCAGCTTAAACCGTCCAGGGTCCAATTCACCCCTCCACTTT
>TRBJ2-7|TRBV19|NA|TRBD2
CASSWTSGYEQYF
TGTGCCAGTAGTTGGACTAGCGGCTACGAGCAGTACTTC
>TRBJ1-3|TRBV28|few|NA
CASSPGSLILPSGNTIYF
TGTGCCAGCAGCCCCGGCAGCCTAATACTACCCTCTGGAAACACCATATATTTT
>TRBJ1-1|TRBV7-8|few|NA
CASSLEAGVVTEAFF
TGTGCCAGCAGCTTAGAGGCGGGGGTGGTTACTGAAGCTTTCTTT
>TRBJ1-1|TRBV6-5|NA|TRBD1
CASSYRDRALNTEAFF
TGTGCCAGCAGTTACCGGGACAGGGCTTTGAACACTGAAGCTTTCTTT
>TRBJ2-3|TRBV5-1|NA|TRBD2
CASRRLAASTDTQYF
TGCGCCAGCAGGCGACTAGCGGCTAGCACAGATACGCAGTATTTT
>TRBJ1-1|TRBV29-1|few|NA
CSVGGRDMAFF
TGCAGCGTTGGGGGCCGGGACATGGCTTTCTTT
>TRBJ2-1|TRBV5-1|NA|TRBD2
CASSLSGTSYNEQFF
TGCGCCAGCAGCTTGTCCGGGACTAGCTACAATGAGCAGTTCTTC
>TRBJ2-2|TRBV19|NA|NA
CATGGGTANTGELFF
TGTGCCACAGGGGGAGGGACGGCCAACACCGGGGAGCTGTTTTTT
>TRBJ1-2|TRBV2|NA|NA
CASISSGGSDGYTF
TGTGCCAGCATATCGTCGGGGGGGTCGGATGGCTACACCTTC
>TRBJ2-1|TRBV11-2|NA|NA
CASSTRHFEQFF
TGTGCCAGCAGCACGAGGCACTTTGAGCAGTTCTTC
>TRBJ1-2|TRBV5-4|NA|NA
CASSLDRHYGYTF
TGTGCCAGCAGCTTGGATAGGCACTATGGCTACACCTTC
>TRBJ2-1|TRBV28|few|TRBD1
CAIRDRDNEQFF
TGTGCCATCCGGGACAGAGACAATGAGCAGTTCTTC
>TRBJ1-4|TRBV6-5|NA|NA
CSPGEKLFF
TGTTCGCCGGGCGAAAAACTGTTTTTT
>TRBJ1-2|TRBV18|NA|NA
CASSPDRDNGYTF
TGTGCCAGCTCTCCGGACAGAGACAATGGCTACACCTTC
>TRBJ2-5|TRBV5-6|NA|NA
CASSLAGFQETQYF
TGTGCCAGCAGCTTGGCAGGGTTCCAAGAGACCCAGTACTTC
>TRBJ2-7|TRBV5-1|NA|TRBD1
CASGQENYEQYF
TGCGCCAGCGGACAGGAAAATTACGAGCAGTACTTC
>TRBJ1-2|TRBV5-1|once|TRBD1
CASSLSGGYYGYTF
TGCGCCAGCAGCTTGTCAGGGGGGTACTATGGCTACACCTTC
>TRBJ1-4|TRBV7-2|NA|NA
CASSPPGTNEKLFF
TGTGCCAGCAGCCCTCCGGGAACTAATGAAAAACTGTTTTTT
>TRBJ2-5|TRBV9|NA|TRBD2
CASSLRLAGAKETQYF
TGTGCCAGCAGCCTTAGACTAGCGGGAGCCAAAGAGACCCAGTACTTC
>TRBJ2-1|TRBV19|medium-sized|TRBD2
CASSIVPSGNNEQFF
TGTGCCAGTAGTATAGTGCCTAGCGGGAACAATGAGCAGTTCTTC
>TRBJ2-7|TRBV5-1|NA|NA
CASSLSGGPYEQYF
TGCGCCAGCAGCTTGTCCGGGGGCCCCTACGAGCAGTACTTC